One and the same sample provided the 2 T cell receptor beta chains below, sequenced in a study of blood T cell repertoires in COVID-19. Sequencing was performed with immunoSEQ multiplex PCR; in TCRdb, only in-frame clones are kept and a portion is missing. Of 270,000 or so clones listed, 80% to 90% are singletons. What was sequenced was peripheral blood. The receptors originated from a woman aged 25-40 years with COVID-19, enrolled during active disease.

This chain joins TRBV27 and TRBJ2-1, with D hard to call. V was cut by 5 bases and J by 0 bases, with 8 bases left in between. Germline values: CDR1 MNHEY, CDR2 SMNVEV (reference sequence). The CDR3 is 14 amino acids. The CDR3 DNA reads TGTGCCAGCAGTCCTCTAAGCTCCTACAATGAGCAGTTCTTC. It yields the protein CASSPLSSYNEQFF.

This clone has a single count. The V call is TRBV6-2 or TRBV6-3, the J call TRBJ2-7; 10 nucleotides align to TRBD1. Germline CDR1 is MNHEY and CDR2 is SVGEGT. V shed 6 bases, J shed 3 bases, and the junction held 11 bases outside the gene matches. The CDR3 runs to 16 residues. CDR3 region: CASSIRIGTGDYEQYF. As DNA, the CDR3 is TGTGCCAGCAGCATTCGAATCGGGACAGGGGACTACGAGCAGTACTTC.